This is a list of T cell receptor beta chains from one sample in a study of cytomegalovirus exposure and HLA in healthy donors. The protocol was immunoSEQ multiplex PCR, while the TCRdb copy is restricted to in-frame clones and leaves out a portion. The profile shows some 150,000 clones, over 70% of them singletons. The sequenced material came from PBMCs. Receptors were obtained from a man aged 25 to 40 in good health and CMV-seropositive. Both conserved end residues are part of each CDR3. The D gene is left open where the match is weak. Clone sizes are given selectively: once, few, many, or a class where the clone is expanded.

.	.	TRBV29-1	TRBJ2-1	CSVAPDSSYNEQFF	TGCAGCGTTGCCCCGGACAGCTCCTACAATGAGCAGTTCTTC
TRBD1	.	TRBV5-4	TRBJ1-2	CASGKGAYGYTF	TGTGCCAGCGGTAAGGGGGCCTATGGCTACACCTTC
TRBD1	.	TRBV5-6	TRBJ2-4	CASRSRQGQNSQYF	TGTGCCAGCAGATCAAGACAGGGCCAAAACAGTCAGTACTTC
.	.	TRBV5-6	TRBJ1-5	CASSFTGNQPQHF	TGTGCCAGCAGCTTTACAGGGAACCAGCCCCAGCATTTT
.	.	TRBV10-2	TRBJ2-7	CASSDGTASYEQYF	TGCGCCAGCAGTGATGGAACAGCAAGCTACGAGCAGTACTTC
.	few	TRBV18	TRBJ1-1	CASSREGNTEAFF	TGTGCCAGCTCACGAGAGGGGAACACTGAAGCTTTCTTT
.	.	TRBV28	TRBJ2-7	CASSSSAVNPANTYEQYF	TGTGCCAGCAGTTCTTCCGCGGTAAACCCCGCTAACACCTACGAGCAGTACTTC
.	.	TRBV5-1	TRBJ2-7	CASNPSTGYEQYF	TGCGCCAGCAACCCTTCTACAGGCTACGAGCAGTACTTC
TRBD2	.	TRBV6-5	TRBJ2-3	CASEVAGGQGDTQYF	TGTGCCAGTGAGGTGGCGGGGGGGCAAGGAGATACGCAGTATTTT
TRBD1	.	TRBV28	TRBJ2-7	CASSLRGQGVNEQYF	TGTGCCAGCAGTTTAAGGGGACAGGGGGTCAACGAGCAGTACTTC
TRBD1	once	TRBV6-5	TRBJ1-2	CASSYRTGLGYTF	TGTGCCAGCAGTTATCGGACAGGGCTTGGCTACACCTTC
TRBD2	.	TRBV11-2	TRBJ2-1	CASSPIARREGFVGEQFF	TGTGCCAGCAGCCCTATAGCCAGGCGGGAGGGATTCGTGGGGGAGCAGTTCTTC
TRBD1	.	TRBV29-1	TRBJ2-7	CSVEDSGTGKGSSYEQYF	TGCAGCGTTGAAGACTCCGGGACAGGGAAGGGGTCCTCCTACGAGCAGTACTTC
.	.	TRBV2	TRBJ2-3	CASSSQVQAGDTQYF	TGTGCCAGCAGCTCACAAGTCCAAGCAGGAGATACGCAGTATTTT
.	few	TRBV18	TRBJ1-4	CASSPQGQGEKLFF	TGTGCCAGCTCACCACAGGGGCAAGGTGAAAAACTGTTTTTT
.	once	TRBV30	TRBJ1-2	CAWREFYGYTF	TGTGCCTGGAGAGAGTTTTATGGCTACACCTTC
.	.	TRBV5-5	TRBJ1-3	CASSSRSLSGNTIYF	TGTGCCAGCAGTTCTCGTAGCCTCTCTGGAAACACCATATATTTT
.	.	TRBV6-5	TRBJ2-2	CASSQQGSPTGELFF	TGTGCCAGCAGCCAGCAGGGGAGTCCCACCGGGGAGCTGTTTTTT
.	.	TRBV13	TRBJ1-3	CASSPYRDFSSGNTIYF	TGTGCCAGCTCCCCCTACCGGGACTTCAGCTCTGGAAACACCATATATTTT
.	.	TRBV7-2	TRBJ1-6	CASSLVLGAGRSDSPLHF	TGTGCCAGCAGCTTAGTTCTCGGAGCGGGCCGGTCGGATTCACCCCTCCACTTT
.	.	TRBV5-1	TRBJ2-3	CASSLAGVRASNTDTQYF	TGCGCCAGCAGCTTGGCAGGGGTTCGTGCCTCTAACACAGATACGCAGTATTTT
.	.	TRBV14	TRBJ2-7	CASSRGEMVRQYF	TGTGCCAGCAGCCGCGGGGAAATGGTTAGGCAGTACTTC
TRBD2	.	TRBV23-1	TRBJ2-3	CASSPLGLALICGTDTQYF	TGCGCCAGCAGTCCCCTGGGACTAGCGCTAATATGCGGGACAGATACGCAGTATTTT
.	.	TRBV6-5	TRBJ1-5	CASRIDRLDNQPQHF	TGTGCCAGCAGGATCGACAGGTTGGACAATCAGCCCCAGCATTTT
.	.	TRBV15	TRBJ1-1	CATSTAGPDTEAFF	TGTGCCACCAGCACTGCGGGCCCCGACACTGAAGCTTTCTTT
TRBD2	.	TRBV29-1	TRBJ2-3	CSVDPSGRESDTQYF	TGCAGCGTTGACCCTAGCGGGAGGGAATCAGATACGCAGTATTTT
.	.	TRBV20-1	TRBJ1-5	CSASSQEPQHF	TGCAGTGCTAGCTCGCAGGAACCCCAGCATTTT
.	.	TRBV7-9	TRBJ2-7	CASSPSSYEQYF	TGTGCCAGCAGCCCTAGCTCCTACGAGCAGTACTTC
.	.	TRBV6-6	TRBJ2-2	CASSSRLAGELFF	TGTGCCAGCAGTTCGAGACTAGCCGGGGAGCTGTTTTTT
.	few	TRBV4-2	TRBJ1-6	CASTQAGDRRSRLNSPLHF	TGTGCCAGCACCCAAGCGGGGGACCGAAGGTCACGTTTGAATTCACCCCTCCACTTT
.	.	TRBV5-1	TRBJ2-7	CASSLDPGKGYEQYF	TGCGCCAGCAGCTTGGATCCGGGAAAGGGCTACGAGCAGTACTTC
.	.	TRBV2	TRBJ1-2	CASSHSNYGYTF	TGTGCCAGCAGTCATTCCAACTATGGCTACACCTTC
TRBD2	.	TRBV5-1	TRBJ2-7	CASCPTGAGVFEQYF	TGCGCCAGCTGCCCCACTGGAGCGGGAGTCTTTGAGCAGTACTTC
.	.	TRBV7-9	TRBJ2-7	CASSDGYEQYF	TGTGCCAGCAGCGACGGGTACGAGCAGTACTTC